The present entry profiles one TCR beta chain with its context. The V gene's germline CDR1 is SGHTA and CDR2 FQGNSA. Trimming took 5 bases from V and 7 from J, leaving 18 bases between them. This CDR3 comprises 14 residues. This sample was taken from a study of blood T cell repertoires in COVID-19. The repertoire was sequenced with immunoSEQ multiplex PCR; TCRdb's copy has only in-frame clones and lacks some. The sample contains over 130,000 clones, roughly 84% of which appear only once. The sequencing sample was made of peripheral blood. The sequence was obtained from a human donor in a cohort sampled during active COVID-19. This chain uses TRBV7-2 with TRBJ2-7; tentative D call: TRBD1 (6 bases). CDR3 sequence (DNA): TGTGCCAGCAGCCCTGACAGGCCTCCGGGGGAGCAGTACTTC. Translating it yields CASSPDRPPGEQYF.